This T cell receptor beta chain appears in the sequencing data of a study of identical twins. Study-wide findings and caveats: Zero-insertion findings could be partly confounded by invariant cells (MAIT and iNKT cells). It was out-of-frame TCR alpha sharing in monozygotic twins that models underestimated.

This clonotype was counted many times. The antigen is not known. Template switching added a universal primer site; cDNA carried unique molecular identifiers. MiXCR was run by TCRdb on the 5' RACE reads, yielding one entry per CDR3 protein. The table lists hundreds of thousands of distinct CDR3 sequences, over 5% of them singletons. Sequencing used naive T cells sorted from blood. This clonotype was sampled from a man between 18 and 29 years old in good health.

CDR3 amino acids: CASSLPGATRGDTQYF. For the CDR3, the DNA is TGTGCCAGCAGCTTACCAGGAGCGACGAGGGGAGATACGCAGTATTTT. This chain joins TRBV7-2 and TRBJ2-3; either TRBD1 or TRBD2 may fit D (5 bases each). V was trimmed by 2 bases and J by 5 bases, leaving 17 bases between them. This CDR3 spans 16 amino acids. Looked up from germline, CDR1 is SGHTA and CDR2 is FQGNSA.